This TCR beta chain was recovered during a study of blood T cell repertoires in COVID-19. Study context: Italy, Spain and the United States were the sources of the convalescent and acute COVID-19 samples. In each case, the material was cDNA or gDNA derived from T cells, B-cell-depleted T cells, or PBMCs.

Authors' methods: The authors estimated nucleated cell counts from reference gene primer amplification. Libraries were prepared by immunoSEQ multiplex PCR; TCRdb keeps only in-frame clonotypes and omits some of them. V and J calls and clone size are copied from that table; D and trimming were computed from the DNA. The sample includes around 65,000 clones, approximately 80% of them seen just once. The CDR3 is 13 residues long. Germline V CDR1 and CDR2: SGHTA, FQGNSA. The trim removed 4 bases at V and 2 bases at J, leaving 2 bases unmatched. In this sample, this clone turned up a few times. This TCR came from a man aged 60 to 69 with acute or convalescent COVID-19. Source material: peripheral blood. V usage is TRBV7-2 and J usage is TRBJ2-7; 7 bases map to TRBD1. The CDR3 DNA follows: TGTGCCAGCAGCTCGGGACAGCCCTACGAGCAGTACTTC. Its translation: CASSSGQPYEQYF.